This TCR beta chain was identified during a study of T cell repertoires in cytomegalovirus infection. Study details: CMV infection plus the matching HLA type was flagged by public TCR beta signatures. Regarding the study as a whole: Accumulated public TCR beta family frequency recognized individuals carrying CMV together with the relevant HLA. CMV-specific TCR beta clonotypes restricted by HLA-C dominated the ex vivo response.

Concerning this clonotype itself: Antigen unknown.

TCRdb re-analysed the reads in MiXCR, keeping a single row per CDR3 protein. Of about 920,000 distinct CDR3 sequences in the sample, around 32% were seen once. Trimming removed 5 bases at V and 3 bases at J, with 11 bases between. CDR3 size: 13 residues. From germline, CDR1 is LNHDA and CDR2 SQIVND (reference sequence). The chain combines TRBV19 with TRBJ2-7; the D is unclear. The TCR comes from a human donor in good health (CMV status not recorded). Some clones in this sample may be carry-over from other donors' samples. This specimen consisted of cultured CD8+ T cells from PBMCs, obtained from culture after CMV antigen stimulation. The CDR3, as DNA: TGTGCCAGTAGTGCCGATTTTGACTACGAGCAGTACTTC. Its translation: CASSADFDYEQYF.